These 22 T cell receptor beta chains share one sample of origin, sequenced in a study of cytomegalovirus exposure and HLA in healthy donors. The PCR was carried out with 60 Vbeta primers and 13 Jbeta primers. TCRdb's table, derived via immunoSEQ multiplex PCR, lists solely in-frame clones and lacks some. This sample has roughly 68,000 clones; 65% to 80% occur once, and the top ten carry less than 25%. Material: PBMCs. The receptors originated from a man aged 35-49 years in good health and CMV-seropositive.

This clone was observed a few times. The J gene is TRBJ1-4, the V gene TRBV28; D is unclear. CDR1 and CDR2 (germline): MDHEN, SYDVKM. Deletions cut 3 bases from V and 5 bases from J, with 10 bases between. The CDR3 totals 14 residues. As DNA, the CDR3 is TGTGCCAGCAGTTTTCCGCGGCAAAATGAAAAACTGTTTTTT. This translates into CASSFPRQNEKLFF.

This chain links TRBV30 with TRBJ1-5; weak D call: TRBD1 (6 bases). The CDR3 loop spans 12 amino acids. Germline-derived CDR1 and CDR2 are GTSNPN and SVGIG (reference sequence). The germline V and J ends were trimmed by 7 bases and 3 bases, with 10 bases remaining between them. The CDR3 DNA follows: TGTGCCTTCAGGGGATCCAATCAGCCCCAGCATTTT. Its translation: CAFRGSNQPQHF.

A remark on this clone: Different DNA sequences within this sample yield the same CDR3. The CDR3 loop is CASSLDQGADTQYF. CDR3 nucleotides: TGTGCCAGCAGCTTAGACCAAGGGGCAGATACGCAGTATTTT. J is TRBJ2-3 and V is TRBV7-2, with D perhaps TRBD1 (5 bases). This CDR3 has 14 amino acids. Looked up from germline, CDR1 is SGHTA and CDR2 is FQGNSA. The V and J ends lost 1 base and 4 bases respectively, with 9 bases between them.

The chain couples TRBV15 to TRBJ2-5; 9 positions match TRBD2. This CDR3 has 14 amino acids. V dropped 2 bases and J dropped 5; count of bases not matched to a gene: 3. Germline V gene data show CDR1 as LNHNV and CDR2 as YYDKDF (reference sequence). The CDR3 protein is CATSRSGGWETQYF. CDR3 DNA sequence: TGTGCCACCAGCAGAAGCGGGGGGTGGGAGACCCAGTACTTC.

The chain employs TRBV5-1 and TRBJ2-5; 8 positions match TRBD1. The J segment lost 0 bases and the V segment lost 2 bases, leaving 3 bases of the junction unmatched. Germline assignment: CDR1 SGHRS and CDR2 YFSETQ. The CDR3 covers 15 residues. DNA for the CDR3: TGCGCCAGCAGCTTCCGGGACAGGTACCAAGAGACCCAGTACTTC. Amino acid sequence: CASSFRDRYQETQYF.

The gene calls are TRBV10-3 and TRBJ2-6, with 10 bases fitting TRBD1. Germline V gene data show CDR1 as ENHRY and CDR2 as SYGVKD. V lost 5 bases and J lost 2; bases outside the gene matches: 9. This CDR3 region has 18 residues. The CDR3 reads CAISPAGTGVAGANVLTF. The CDR3, as DNA: TGTGCCATCAGTCCAGCCGGGACAGGGGTAGCTGGGGCCAACGTCCTGACTTTC.

This chain joins TRBV2 and TRBJ2-3; TRBD2 is a possible D gene (7 bases). CDR1 and CDR2 from the germline V gene are SNHLY and FYNNEI. CDR3 length equals 13 residues. Trimming left V 8 bases short and J 4 bases short, with 13 bases between. As DNA, the CDR3 is TGTGCCAGCTCGAGGGGGGGGCCAGATACGCAGTATTTT. The encoded protein is CASSRGGPDTQYF.

This clone was seen a few times. V and J are TRBV2 and TRBJ2-5; 9 nucleotides line up with TRBD1. Germline-derived CDR1 and CDR2 are SNHLY and FYNNEI. CDR3 length: 14 residues. Trimming at V came to 8 bases and at J to 2 bases, leaving 6 bases not matched to a gene. CDR3 residues: CASVRQGGQETQYF. The CDR3, as DNA: TGTGCCAGCGTCCGACAGGGGGGTCAAGAGACCCAGTACTTC.

The chain carries TRBV4-2 and TRBJ1-2; the D is unclear. The V and J ends lost 0 bases and 0 bases respectively, with 14 bases between them. There are 17 residues in the CDR3. In germline, CDR1 is LGHNA, CDR2 YNFKEQ. DNA for the CDR3: TGTGCCAGCAGCCAAGATCCGGGCGGAGGGCCTAACTATGGCTACACCTTC. This translates into CASSQDPGGGPNYGYTF.

This clone was detected a few times. The V call is TRBV7-2, the J call TRBJ1-2; TRBD1 agrees at 8 bases. Per the germline V gene, CDR1 is SGHTA and CDR2 is FQGNSA. After removal of 5 bases from V and 1 base from J, the junction contained 9 bases not matched to a gene. The CDR3 length is 16 residues. The DNA of the CDR3 is TGTGCCAGCAGCAATTCCAGGACAGGGTATAACTATGGCTACACCTTC. It is translated as CASSNSRTGYNYGYTF. Drawing the rest from reference TRBV7-2 and TRBJ1-2, the complete variable domain is GAGVSQSPSNKVTEKGKDVELRCDPISGHTALYWYRQSLGQGLEFLIYFQGNSAPDKSGLPSDRFSAERTGGSVSTLTIQRTQQEDSAVYLCASSNSRTGYNYGYTFGSGTRLTVV.

The chain has TRBV4-3 and TRBJ1-6; D gene uncertain. Germline values: CDR1 LGHNA, CDR2 YSLEER. V was pared by 0 bases and J by 11 bases, with 11 bases between. The CDR3 extends over 14 amino acids. CDR3 protein: CASSQEREVAPLHF. The CDR3 region has the DNA TGCGCCAGCAGCCAAGAGCGGGAAGTAGCACCCCTCCACTTT.

This clone showed up just a few times. The chain carries TRBV5-1 and TRBJ2-7, with D unclear. The V gene's germline CDR1 is SGHRS and CDR2 YFSETQ. The CDR3 totals 14 residues. The V end was cut by 4 bases, the J end by 1 base, with 12 bases between. In DNA form, the CDR3 reads TGCGCCAGCAGCCCCACCGTCGGTTCCTACGAGCAGTACTTC. It codes for CASSPTVGSYEQYF.

This clone appeared once. V gene TRBV9 combines with J gene TRBJ1-1; D gene ambiguous. Germline CDR1 is SGDLS and CDR2 is YYNGEE. V was clipped by 3 bases and J by 7 bases, with 19 bases between them. This CDR3 has 15 residues. CDR3 sequence: CASSADWAGSGEAFF. CDR3 bases: TGTGCCAGCAGCGCAGATTGGGCCGGGAGCGGTGAAGCTTTCTTT.

CDR3 coding DNA: TGTGCCAGCAGGCCGGACTCGCCCTCCGGTGAAGCTTTCTTT. Its translation: CASRPDSPSGEAFF. The chain couples TRBV25-1 to TRBJ1-1; D is unresolved. Trimming removed 6 bases from V and 7 bases from J, with 18 bases in between. Germline V gene lookup returns CDR1 MGHDK and CDR2 SYGVNS. This CDR3 spans 14 amino acids.

The V and J genes are TRBV4-2 and TRBJ1-4; TRBD1 agrees at 8 bases. V dropped 1 base and J dropped 8; count of bases not matched to a gene: 6. Germline assignment: CDR1 LGHNA and CDR2 YNFKEQ. This CDR3 has 15 amino acids. CDR3 amino acids: CASSQAGQGGEKLFF. CDR3 nucleotide sequence: TGTGCCAGCAGCCAAGCCGGACAGGGAGGCGAAAAACTGTTTTTT.

The V and J genes are TRBV7-2 and TRBJ1-1, with 10 bases aligning to TRBD1. Germline V lookup: CDR1 SGHTA, CDR2 FQGNSA. The CDR3 is 16 residues long. Germline trimming cut 5 bases from V and 10 bases from J; bases unmatched to any gene: 16. The CDR3 sequence: CASSPVGQGRSRVAFF. As DNA, the CDR3 is TGTGCCAGCAGCCCCGTGGGACAGGGGCGCTCTAGGGTAGCTTTCTTT.

The V and J genes are TRBV4-1 and TRBJ2-7; TRBD2 matches at 8 bases. CDR3 length: 15 amino acids. Germline assignment: CDR1 MGHRA and CDR2 YSYEKL. J was trimmed by 2 bases and V by 1 base; bases with no gene match: 4. CDR3 bases: TGCGCCAGCAGCCAAGTCGGGGGGGCCCCCTACGAGCAGTACTTC. This gives the protein CASSQVGGAPYEQYF.

The V gene is TRBV29-1, the J gene TRBJ2-2, with D uncertain. The CDR3 sequence is 14 residues long. CDR1 is SQVTM, CDR2 ANQGSEA, per germline. Trimming left V 4 bases short and J 4 bases short, with 13 bases between. The CDR3, as DNA: TGCAGCGTTGGCAGCCAGCGCGGCACCGGGGAGCTGTTTTTT. This translates into CSVGSQRGTGELFF.

This chain joins TRBV6-1 and TRBJ1-6; D is unclear. The ends were cut back, 2 bases at V and 7 bases at J, with 6 bases in the middle. The CDR3 runs to 13 residues. In germline, CDR1 is MNHNS, CDR2 SASEGT. The CDR3 sequence: CASSERENSPLHF. The CDR3, as DNA: TGTGCCAGCAGTGAAAGGGAGAATTCACCCCTCCACTTT.

This rearrangement joins TRBV6-5 to TRBJ2-2, with D unresolved. CDR3 size: 13 residues. Germline-derived CDR1 and CDR2 are MNHEY and SVGAGI. Trimming removed 6 bases from V and 4 bases from J, with 9 bases in between. The chain's CDR3 is CASSPRSTGELFF. For the CDR3, the DNA is TGTGCCAGCAGCCCTAGAAGCACCGGGGAGCTGTTTTTT.

This clone was observed a handful of times. This chain connects TRBV5-1 to TRBJ1-1; 7 bases agree with TRBD1. The CDR3 covers 14 residues. V dropped 0 bases and J dropped 2; count of bases not matched to a gene: 1. Germline V gene data show CDR1 as SGHRS and CDR2 as YFSETQ. The CDR3 coding sequence is TGCGCCAGCAGCTTGGGGACAGGCAACACTGAAGCTTTCTTT. It translates to CASSLGTGNTEAFF.

This clone occurred once. The rearrangement links TRBV5-8 to TRBJ2-5, with a possible D match to TRBD1 (5 bases). TRBJ2-7 explains the end of the DNA better; the J call may be wrong. From germline, CDR1 is SGHTS and CDR2 YDEGEE. CDR3 length equals 15 residues. CDR3 loop: CASSFSGLNAYEQYF. The CDR3 DNA reads as TGTGCCAGCAGCTTTTCAGGGTTGAACGCCTACGAGCAGTACTTC.